These T cell receptor beta chains were read from a single sample in a study of blood T cells in healthy people across ages. TCRdb itself ran the 5' RACE reads through MiXCR, one entry per CDR3 protein. Here the sample spans about 500,000 distinct CDR3 sequences, 24% being singletons. The sample was also reused in another study, on T cells of mothers and their children.

The sequencing sample was made of blood. The source is a boy younger than 18 in good health. CDR3s include the opening cysteine and the closing phenylalanine or tryptophan. The order of the fields is D gene, V gene, clone size, CDR3 protein. D genes are given only for firm matches. The listing skips clone size in some rows; elsewhere it reads once, few, many or a size class.

TRBD2 | TRBV7-9 | - | CASSPHILAESRNTGELFF
- | TRBV15 | - | CATSRVGGQTQETQYF
- | TRBV11-2 | many | CASRYPGLNNEQFF
- | TRBV28 | few | CASVGRPLGEQFF
TRBD1 | TRBV7-2 | - | CASSFGGTGTDTQYF
TRBD2 | TRBV28 | few | CASSSSGRGSYEQYF
TRBD2 | TRBV7-9 | few | CASSASGRREDTQYF
TRBD2 | TRBV6-2/TRBV6-3 | few | CASSYGASGRAFNEQFF
- | TRBV18 | many | CASSPPRAGAHIYEQYF
- | TRBV28 | many | CASRRGYNEQFF
- | TRBV28 | - | CASRLGTYNEQFF
- | TRBV7-9 | - | CASSSRRVGETQYF
TRBD1 | TRBV20-1 | few | CSVQETGLSRFF
- | TRBV29-1 | - | CSVGRDPSSPLHF
TRBD1 | TRBV29-1 | - | CSVNRGLNTGELFF
TRBD1 | TRBV29-1 | - | CSVEDQQGAGETQYF
TRBD2 | TRBV20-1 | few | CSAGTAREGYEQYF
- | TRBV4-2 | - | CASSQDPSTAVEKLFF
TRBD1 | TRBV15 | - | CATSFRTGVVDTGELFF
- | TRBV5-1 | - | CASSPGPGGSGELFF
- | TRBV12-3/TRBV12-4 | - | CASSSRRFMSF
- | TRBV5-1 | few | CASSLGSGSGNTIYF
TRBD1 | TRBV10-2 | few | CATGQGLYQETQYF
TRBD2 | TRBV19 | once | CASSIEAGLSYEQYF
TRBD1 | TRBV7-9 | - | CASSGTEIYEQYF
TRBD1 | TRBV12-3/TRBV12-4 | few | CASSSPGQGETQYF
TRBD2 | TRBV19 | - | CASSMGGIGYNEQFF
- | TRBV7-8 | many | CASSLKAYSYNEQFF
TRBD1 | TRBV5-1 | - | CASSLQGPGNTEAFF
- | TRBV27 | - | CASSPRWGDEQYF
TRBD2 | TRBV6-1 | - | CASSRLAGATLANTGELFF
- | TRBV5-5 | few | CASSGRIDRNEQFF
- | TRBV10-1 | - | CASSPSEPYSNQPQHF
TRBD1 | TRBV6-5 | - | CASRRTGQVNTEAFF
- | TRBV28 | few | CASSLSGEAPSKAYEQYF
- | TRBV5-4 | - | CASSSTREAPLHF
TRBD2 | TRBV20-1 | few | CSARVRLAGSYNEQFF
- | TRBV2 | - | CASSRDSLRDNEQFF
TRBD2 | TRBV28 | many | CASSPGTSGSGANVLTF
- | TRBV4-3 | few | CASSQGEAGRNEKLFF
- | TRBV6-5 | few | CASSTRGATNEKLFF
- | TRBV28 | - | CASSSRPGANTGELFF
- | TRBV4-3 | - | CASSQDLVRANYGYTF
- | TRBV20-1 | - | CSAGGVTGEENIQYF
- | TRBV28 | few | CASSLSLETYGYTF
- | TRBV7-8 | few | CASSPRRGSTDTQYF
- | TRBV5-1 | many | CASSLEADTQYF
TRBD1 | TRBV12-3/TRBV12-4 | - | CASSGQGGTEAFF